This paragraph covers one T cell receptor beta chain sequence. Its antigen is undetermined. The sample is drawn from a study of T cell responses to AZD1222 COVID-19 vaccine. Points from the study as a whole: Baseline testing showed seropositivity in only a handful of AZD1222 recipients. Females outnumbered males among donors, who were mostly white British; clonal diversity was possibly underestimated. The study found vaccine-associated CD4 TCRs spanning spike, dominant at 160-218 and 743-854.

Profiling relied on immunoSEQ multiplex PCR, and the TCRdb table lists in-frame clones only, not all of them. The repertoire consists of approximately 100,000 clones, with approximately 90% occurring once and the leading ten covering 2% to 3%. The source of this sequence is an adult who received the AZD1222 COVID-19 vaccine. The sequenced sample was peripheral blood, obtained 28 days after the second AZD1222 dose.

The CDR3 region has the DNA TGCGCCAGCAGCCAGGACAGGTTGTACACAGATACGCAGTATTTT. It encodes CASSQDRLYTDTQYF. The V call is TRBV4-1, the J call TRBJ2-3, with 7 bases identical to TRBD1. The germline V gene encodes CDR1 MGHRA and CDR2 YSYEKL. This CDR3 region has 15 residues. Trimming took 3 bases from V and 2 from J; bases not matched to a gene: 5.